This TCR beta chain was documented in a study of shared clonotypes between healthy human individuals. The protocol was immunoSEQ multiplex PCR, while the TCRdb copy is restricted to in-frame clones and leaves out a portion. The sample carries around 1.4 million clones, approximately 98.5% recorded once. The CDR3 runs 15 residues. Trimming removed 1 base from V and 5 bases from J, with 12 bases in between. Germline loops: CDR1 MNHEY, CDR2 SMNVEV (reference sequence). This clonotype originated in a man aged 25 to 45 in good health. Material for sequencing was naive CD4+ T cells sorted from blood. Specified subset: CD45RA+ positively selected. The rearrangement uses TRBV27 and TRBJ2-1, with D tentatively TRBD1 or TRBD2 (5 bases each). CDR3 region: CASSLWGTGHNEQFF. For the CDR3, the DNA is TGTGCCAGCAGTTTATGGGGGACCGGCCACAATGAGCAGTTCTTC.